This T cell receptor (beta chain) stems from a study of blood T cell repertoires in COVID-19. Study information: Researchers got acute and convalescent COVID-19 samples from the United States, Italy and Spain. From T cells, B-cell-depleted T cells, or PBMCs came the material, which was cDNA or gDNA.

In the original workflow: Scientists estimated how many nucleated cells there were by amplifying reference gene primers. Generated by immunoSEQ multiplex PCR, the TCRdb table keeps only in-frame clones and is missing some. Clone size and the V and J calls come from that table; the DNA yielded D and trimming. The table records 170,000 or so clones, around 87% of them present only once. This CDR3 contains 15 residues. The germline gives CDR1 SGHAT, CDR2 FQDESV (reference sequence). Trimming cost V 4 bases and J 0 bases, with 12 bases left between them. This clone was detected only a few times. Source material: peripheral blood. This sequence originates from a man between 35 and 55 years old with active or convalescent COVID-19. The chain carries TRBV11-1 and TRBJ1-2, with D perhaps TRBD1 (6 bases). CDR3 sequence (DNA): TGTGCCAGCAGCTCGCCGACAGGTTCTAACTATGGCTACACCTTC. Translating gives CASSSPTGSNYGYTF. Full variable domain (missing parts from reference TRBV11-1 and TRBJ1-2): EAEVAQSPRYKITEKSQAVAFWCDPISGHATLYWYRQILGQGPELLVQFQDESVVDDSQLPKDRFSAERLKGVDSTLKIQPAELGDSAMYLCASSSPTGSNYGYTFGSGTRLTVV.